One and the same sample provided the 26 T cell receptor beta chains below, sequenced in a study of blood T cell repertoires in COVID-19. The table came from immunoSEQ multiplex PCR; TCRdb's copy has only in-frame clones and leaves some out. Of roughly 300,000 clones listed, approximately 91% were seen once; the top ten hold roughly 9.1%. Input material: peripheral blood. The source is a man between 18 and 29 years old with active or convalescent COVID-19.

The chain's CDR3 is CASSLGQGADEQFF. In DNA form, the CDR3 reads TGTGCCAGCAGCTTGGGACAGGGGGCGGATGAGCAGTTCTTC. The chain recombines TRBV5-5 with TRBJ2-1; 10 bases align to TRBD1. The CDR3 covers 14 residues. Trimming took 0 bases from V and 8 from J; bases not matched to a gene: 2. In germline, CDR1 is SGHKS, CDR2 YYEKEE (reference sequence).

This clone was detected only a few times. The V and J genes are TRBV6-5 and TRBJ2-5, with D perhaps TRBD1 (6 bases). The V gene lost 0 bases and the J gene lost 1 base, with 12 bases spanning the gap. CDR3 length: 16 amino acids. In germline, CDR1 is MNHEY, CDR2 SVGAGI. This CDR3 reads CASSYSGGRGQETQYF. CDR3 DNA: TGTGCCAGCAGTTACTCAGGTGGCAGGGGCCAAGAGACCCAGTACTTC.

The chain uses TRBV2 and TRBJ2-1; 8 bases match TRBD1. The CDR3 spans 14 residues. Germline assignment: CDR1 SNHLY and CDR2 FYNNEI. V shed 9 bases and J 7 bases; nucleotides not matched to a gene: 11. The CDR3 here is CASRDRGPYNEQFF. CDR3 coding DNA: TGTGCCAGTAGAGACAGGGGCCCGTATAATGAGCAGTTCTTC. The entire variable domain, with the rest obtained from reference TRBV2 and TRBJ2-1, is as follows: EPEVTQTPSHQVTQMGQEVILRCVPISNHLYFYWYRQILGQKVEFLVSFYNNEISEKSEIFDDQFSVERPDGSNFTLKIRSTKLEDSAMYFCASRDRGPYNEQFFGPGTRLTVL.

CDR3 DNA: TGTGCCAGCAGCGTACCGTATGACAGCAGGGCTGAAGCTTTCTTT. The encoded protein is CASSVPYDSRAEAFF. V and J are TRBV7-2 and TRBJ1-1; tentative D call: TRBD1 (5 bases). V was trimmed by 5 bases and J by 6 bases, leaving 19 bases between them. CDR1 and CDR2 from the germline V gene are SGHTA and FQGNSA. The CDR3 is 15 residues long.

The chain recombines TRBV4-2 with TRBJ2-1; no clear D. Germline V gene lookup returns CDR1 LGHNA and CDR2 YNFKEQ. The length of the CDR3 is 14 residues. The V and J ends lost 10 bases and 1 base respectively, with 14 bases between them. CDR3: CAKTSPTSYNEQFF. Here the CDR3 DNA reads TGTGCCAAAACGTCCCCGACATCCTACAATGAGCAGTTCTTC.

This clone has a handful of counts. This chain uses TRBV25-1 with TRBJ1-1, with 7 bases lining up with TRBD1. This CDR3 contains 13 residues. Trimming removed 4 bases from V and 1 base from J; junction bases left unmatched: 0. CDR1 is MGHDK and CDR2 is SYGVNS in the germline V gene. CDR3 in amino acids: CASSGQGNTEAFF. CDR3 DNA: TGTGCCAGCAGTGGACAGGGGAACACTGAAGCTTTCTTT.

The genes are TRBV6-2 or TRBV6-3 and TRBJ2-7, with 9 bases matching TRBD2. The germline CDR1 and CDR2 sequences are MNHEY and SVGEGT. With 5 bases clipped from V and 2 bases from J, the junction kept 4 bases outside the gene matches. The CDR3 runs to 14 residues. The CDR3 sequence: CASSGSGGPYEQYF. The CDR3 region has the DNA TGTGCCAGCAGTGGTAGCGGGGGCCCCTACGAGCAGTACTTC.

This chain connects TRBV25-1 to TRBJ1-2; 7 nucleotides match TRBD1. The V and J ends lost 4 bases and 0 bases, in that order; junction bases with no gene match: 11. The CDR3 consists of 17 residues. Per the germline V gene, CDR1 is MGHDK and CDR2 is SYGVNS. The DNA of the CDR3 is TGTGCCAGCAGTGGGACCACCGGGACAGCAACTAACTATGGCTACACCTTC. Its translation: CASSGTTGTATNYGYTF.

CDR3 sequence: CAISESGARTNEKLFF. In nucleotides, the CDR3 is TGTGCCATCAGTGAGTCAGGGGCCCGGACTAATGAAAAACTGTTTTTT. The genes are TRBV10-3 and TRBJ1-4, with D possibly TRBD1 on 5 matching bases. This CDR3 spans 16 amino acids. CDR1 and CDR2 (germline): ENHRY, SYGVKD. The ends were cut back, 0 bases at V and 2 bases at J, with 10 bases in the middle.

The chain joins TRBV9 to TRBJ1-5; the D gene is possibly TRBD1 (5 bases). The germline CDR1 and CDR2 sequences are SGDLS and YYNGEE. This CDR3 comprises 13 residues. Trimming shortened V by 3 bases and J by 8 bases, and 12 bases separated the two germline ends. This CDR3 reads CASSGAGTKPQHF. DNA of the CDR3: TGTGCCAGCAGCGGGGCGGGGACGAAGCCCCAGCATTTT.

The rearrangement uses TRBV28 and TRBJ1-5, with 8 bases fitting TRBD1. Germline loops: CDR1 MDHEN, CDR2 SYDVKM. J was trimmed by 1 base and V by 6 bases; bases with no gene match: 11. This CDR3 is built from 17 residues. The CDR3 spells CASRKGQGITSNQPQHF. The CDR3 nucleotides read TGTGCCAGCAGGAAAGGACAGGGAATAACAAGCAATCAGCCCCAGCATTTT.

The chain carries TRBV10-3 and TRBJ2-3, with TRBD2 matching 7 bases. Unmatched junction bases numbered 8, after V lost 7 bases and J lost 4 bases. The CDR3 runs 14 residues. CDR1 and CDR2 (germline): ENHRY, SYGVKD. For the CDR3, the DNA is TGTGCCATCAACGGAGCGGGGACGCCAGATACGCAGTATTTT. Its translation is CAINGAGTPDTQYF.

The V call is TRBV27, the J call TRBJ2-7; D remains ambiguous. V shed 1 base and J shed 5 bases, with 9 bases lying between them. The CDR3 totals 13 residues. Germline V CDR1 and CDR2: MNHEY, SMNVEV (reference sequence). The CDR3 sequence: CASSLWARDEQYF. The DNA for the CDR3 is TGTGCCAGCAGTTTATGGGCCAGAGACGAGCAGTACTTC.

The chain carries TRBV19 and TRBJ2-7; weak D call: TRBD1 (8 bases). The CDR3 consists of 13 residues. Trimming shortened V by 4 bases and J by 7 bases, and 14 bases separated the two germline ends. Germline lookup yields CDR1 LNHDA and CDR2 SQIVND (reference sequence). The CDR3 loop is CASSSGQGGEQYF. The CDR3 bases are TGTGCCAGTAGTAGCGGACAGGGAGGGGAGCAGTACTTC.

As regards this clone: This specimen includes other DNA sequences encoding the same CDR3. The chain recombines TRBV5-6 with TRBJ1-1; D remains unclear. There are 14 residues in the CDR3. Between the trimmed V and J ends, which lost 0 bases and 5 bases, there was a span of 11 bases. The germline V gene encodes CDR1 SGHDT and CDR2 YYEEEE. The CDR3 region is CASSLAGGGTEAFF. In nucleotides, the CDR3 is TGTGCCAGCAGCTTGGCCGGCGGTGGGACTGAAGCTTTCTTT.

This CDR3 reads CASSLANRRYEQYF. The CDR3 DNA reads as TGTGCCAGCAGCTTGGCAAACAGGCGATACGAGCAGTACTTC. The J gene is TRBJ2-7, the V gene TRBV5-6; D is perhaps TRBD1 (5 bases). Trimming took off 0 bases at V and 4 bases at J, with 11 bases between the two ends. The CDR3 contains 14 residues. CDR1 is SGHDT and CDR2 is YYEEEE in the germline V gene.

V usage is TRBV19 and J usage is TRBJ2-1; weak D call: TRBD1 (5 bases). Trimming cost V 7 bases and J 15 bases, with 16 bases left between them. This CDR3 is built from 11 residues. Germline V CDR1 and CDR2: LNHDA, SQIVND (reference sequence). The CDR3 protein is CASKQGQTTFF. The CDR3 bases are TGTGCCAGTAAGCAAGGACAAACGACGTTCTTC.

The CDR3 region has the DNA TGTGCCATCAGCAAGGGGTGGACGGAAAGCTCCTACGAGCAGTACTTC. Amino acids: CAISKGWTESSYEQYF. This chain links TRBV10-3 with TRBJ2-7; weak D call: TRBD1 (5 bases). CDR1 is ENHRY, CDR2 SYGVKD, per germline. The CDR3 loop spans 16 amino acids. The V end lost 6 bases, the J end lost 0 bases, and 18 bases lay between the germline ends.

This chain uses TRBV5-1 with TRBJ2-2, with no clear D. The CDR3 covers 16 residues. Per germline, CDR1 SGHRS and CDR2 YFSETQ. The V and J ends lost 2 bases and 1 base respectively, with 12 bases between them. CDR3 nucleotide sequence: TGCGCCAGCAGCTTTCTTTCGGTTCTGAACACCGGGGAGCTGTTTTTT. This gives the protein CASSFLSVLNTGELFF.

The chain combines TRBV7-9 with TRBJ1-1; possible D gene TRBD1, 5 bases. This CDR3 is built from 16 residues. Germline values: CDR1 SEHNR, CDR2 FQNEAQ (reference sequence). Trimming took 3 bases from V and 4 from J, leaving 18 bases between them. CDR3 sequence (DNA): TGTGCCAGCAGCTTCCCGGCAGGGATACGGCCCACTGAAGCTTTCTTT. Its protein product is CASSFPAGIRPTEAFF.

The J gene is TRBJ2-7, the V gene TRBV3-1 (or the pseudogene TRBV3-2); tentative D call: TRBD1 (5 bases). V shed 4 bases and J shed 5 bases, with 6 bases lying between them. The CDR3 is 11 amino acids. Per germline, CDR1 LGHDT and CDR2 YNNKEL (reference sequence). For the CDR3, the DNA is TGTGCCAGCAGCCGGACACACGAGCAGTACTTC. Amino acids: CASSRTHEQYF.

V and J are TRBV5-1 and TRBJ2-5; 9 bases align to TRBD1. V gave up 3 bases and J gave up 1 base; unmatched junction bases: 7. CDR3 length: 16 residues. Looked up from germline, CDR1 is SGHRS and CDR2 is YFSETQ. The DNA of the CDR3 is TGCGCCAGCAGCTCCGGGACAGGGAATTCCCAAGAGACCCAGTACTTC. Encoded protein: CASSSGTGNSQETQYF.

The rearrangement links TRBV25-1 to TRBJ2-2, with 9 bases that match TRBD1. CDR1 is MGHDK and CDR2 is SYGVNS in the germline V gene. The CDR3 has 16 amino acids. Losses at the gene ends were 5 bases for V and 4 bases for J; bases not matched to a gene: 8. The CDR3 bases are TGTGCCAGCAGTATCCCGACAGGGGGAAGCACCGGGGAGCTGTTTTTT. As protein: CASSIPTGGSTGELFF.

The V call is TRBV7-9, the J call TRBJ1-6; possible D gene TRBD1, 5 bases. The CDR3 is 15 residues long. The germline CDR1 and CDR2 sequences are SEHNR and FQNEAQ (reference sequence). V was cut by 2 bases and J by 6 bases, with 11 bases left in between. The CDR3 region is CASSLQGKGNSPLHF. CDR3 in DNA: TGTGCCAGCAGCTTACAGGGAAAGGGTAATTCACCCCTCCACTTT.

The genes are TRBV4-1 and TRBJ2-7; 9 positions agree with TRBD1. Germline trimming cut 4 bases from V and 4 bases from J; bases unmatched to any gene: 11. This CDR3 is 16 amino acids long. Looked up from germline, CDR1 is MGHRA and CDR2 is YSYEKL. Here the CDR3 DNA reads TGCGCCAGCAGCCCCGAGGGTGGGACAGGGATTTACGAGCAGTACTTC. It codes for CASSPEGGTGIYEQYF.

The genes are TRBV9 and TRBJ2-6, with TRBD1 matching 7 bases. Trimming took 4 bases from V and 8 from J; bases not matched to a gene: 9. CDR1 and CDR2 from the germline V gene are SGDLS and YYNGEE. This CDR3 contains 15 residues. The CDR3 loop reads CASSLGQLATNVLTF. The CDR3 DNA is TGTGCCAGCAGCTTGGGACAGCTGGCGACCAACGTCCTGACTTTC.